This paragraph covers one T cell receptor beta chain sequence. CDR1 and CDR2 (germline): MNHNY, SVGAGI (reference sequence). The CDR3 has 13 residues. Trimming left V 8 bases short and J 11 bases short, with 21 bases between. Naive CD8 cells were CD45RO-negative, positively selected for CCR7, excluding terminally differentiated effector memory CD45RA+ cells. Sequenced by immunoSEQ multiplex PCR; TCRdb stores in-frame clones only, minus some. The table has over 2 million clones, about 94% seen once. This record belongs to a study of shared clonotypes between healthy human individuals. The gene calls are TRBV6-6 and TRBJ1-1, with D possibly TRBD1 on 6 matching bases. The material sequenced was naive CD8+ T cells sorted from blood. This TCR derives from a man between 18 and 29 years old in good health. This CDR3 reads CASSPGGGANAFF. The CDR3 coding sequence is TGTGCCAGCTCTCCCGGCGGGGGCGCGAATGCTTTCTTT.